The present TCR beta chain was sequenced within a study of T cells in pancreatic ductal adenocarcinoma. General observations from the study: Unique clonotypes were 7.5 to 10-fold more numerous in blood than in tumor.

This table comes from immunoSEQ multiplex PCR, and its TCRdb copy is limited to in-frame clones, with some not included. Here the sample spans over 90,000 clones, 90% to 95% being singletons. As to this clone: Its cognate antigen is unknown.

Surgery without prior neoadjuvant therapy was the treatment of the selected pancreatic ductal adenocarcinoma patients. The CDR3 runs to 14 residues. CDR1 is LNHDA and CDR2 is SQIVND in the germline V gene (reference sequence). V shed 5 bases, J shed 3 bases, and the junction held 3 bases outside the gene matches. This chain connects TRBV19 to TRBJ1-4, with 7 positions matching TRBD1. This receptor was identified in a human donor with pancreatic ductal adenocarcinoma. The sequenced material came from PBMCs. In DNA, the CDR3 is TGTGCCAGTAGTCGCGGGACAGCTAATGAAAAACTGTTTTTT. Translation: CASSRGTANEKLFF.